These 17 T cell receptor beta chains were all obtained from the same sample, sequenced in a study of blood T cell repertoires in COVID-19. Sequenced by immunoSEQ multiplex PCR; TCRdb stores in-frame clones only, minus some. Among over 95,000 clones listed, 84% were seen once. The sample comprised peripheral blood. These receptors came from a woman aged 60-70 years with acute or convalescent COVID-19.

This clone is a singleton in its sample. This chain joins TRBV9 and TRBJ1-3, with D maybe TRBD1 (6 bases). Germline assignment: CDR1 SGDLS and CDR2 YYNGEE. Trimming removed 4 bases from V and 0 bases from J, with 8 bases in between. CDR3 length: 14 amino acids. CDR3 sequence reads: CASSKGGSGNTIYF. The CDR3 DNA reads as TGTGCCAGCAGCAAAGGGGGCTCTGGAAACACCATATATTTT.

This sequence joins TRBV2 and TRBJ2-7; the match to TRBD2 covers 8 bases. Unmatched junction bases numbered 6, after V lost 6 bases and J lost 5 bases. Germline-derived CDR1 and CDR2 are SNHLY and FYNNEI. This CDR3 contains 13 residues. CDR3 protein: CASSWTSNNEQYF. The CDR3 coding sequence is TGTGCCAGCAGCTGGACTAGCAACAACGAGCAGTACTTC.

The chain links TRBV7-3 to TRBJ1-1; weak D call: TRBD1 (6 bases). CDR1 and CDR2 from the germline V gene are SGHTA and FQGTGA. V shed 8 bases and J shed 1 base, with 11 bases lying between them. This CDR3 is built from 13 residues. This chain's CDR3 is CASGEQGNTEAFF. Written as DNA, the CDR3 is TGTGCCAGCGGCGAACAGGGGAACACTGAAGCTTTCTTT.

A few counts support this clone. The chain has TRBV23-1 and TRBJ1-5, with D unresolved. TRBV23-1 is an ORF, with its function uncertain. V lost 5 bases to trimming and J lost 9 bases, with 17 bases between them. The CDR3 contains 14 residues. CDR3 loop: CASSSKQIQLPQHF. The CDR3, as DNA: TGCGCCAGCAGTAGTAAACAGATTCAATTGCCCCAGCATTTT.

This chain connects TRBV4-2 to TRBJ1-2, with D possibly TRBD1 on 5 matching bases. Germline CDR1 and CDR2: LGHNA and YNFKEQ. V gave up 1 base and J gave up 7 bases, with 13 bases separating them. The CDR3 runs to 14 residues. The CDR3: CASSQGAQGSGYTF. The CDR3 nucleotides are TGTGCCAGCAGCCAAGGGGCCCAGGGAAGTGGCTACACCTTC.

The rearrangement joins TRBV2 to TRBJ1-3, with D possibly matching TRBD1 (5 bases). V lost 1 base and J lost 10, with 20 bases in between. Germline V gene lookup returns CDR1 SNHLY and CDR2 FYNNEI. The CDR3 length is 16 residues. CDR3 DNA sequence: TGTGCCAGCAGTGAAGTAACTCCTAAAATTGGGGGGACCATATATTTT. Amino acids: CASSEVTPKIGGTIYF.

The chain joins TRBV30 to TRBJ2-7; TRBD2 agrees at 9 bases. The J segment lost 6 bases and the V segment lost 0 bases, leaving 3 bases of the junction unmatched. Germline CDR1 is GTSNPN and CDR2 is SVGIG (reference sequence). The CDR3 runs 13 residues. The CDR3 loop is CAWSVGLAFEQYF. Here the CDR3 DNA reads TGTGCCTGGAGTGTAGGACTAGCGTTCGAGCAGTACTTC.

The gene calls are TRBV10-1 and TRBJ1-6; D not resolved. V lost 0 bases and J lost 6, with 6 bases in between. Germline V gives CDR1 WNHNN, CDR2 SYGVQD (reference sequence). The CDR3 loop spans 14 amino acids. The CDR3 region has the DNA TGCGCCAGCAGTGAGTCGCAGGTTAATTCACCCCTCCACTTT. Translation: CASSESQVNSPLHF.

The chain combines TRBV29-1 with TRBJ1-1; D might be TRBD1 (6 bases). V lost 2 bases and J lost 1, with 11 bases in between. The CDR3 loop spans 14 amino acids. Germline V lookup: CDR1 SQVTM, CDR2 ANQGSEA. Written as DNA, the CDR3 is TGCAGCGTTGAACCCGGGACAACGAACACTGAAGCTTTCTTT. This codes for CSVEPGTTNTEAFF.

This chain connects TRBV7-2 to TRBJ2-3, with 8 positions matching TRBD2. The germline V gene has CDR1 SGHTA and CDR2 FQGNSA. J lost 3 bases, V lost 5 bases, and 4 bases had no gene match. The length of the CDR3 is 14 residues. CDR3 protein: CASSVGGATDTQYF. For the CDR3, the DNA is TGTGCCAGCAGCGTCGGGGGGGCGACAGATACGCAGTATTTT.

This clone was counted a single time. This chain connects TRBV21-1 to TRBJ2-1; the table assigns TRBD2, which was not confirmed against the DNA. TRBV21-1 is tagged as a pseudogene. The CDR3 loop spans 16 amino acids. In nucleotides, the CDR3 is TGTGCCAGCAGCAAAATTGACTACCTCACCTACAATGAGCAGTTCTTC. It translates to CASSKIDYLTYNEQFF.

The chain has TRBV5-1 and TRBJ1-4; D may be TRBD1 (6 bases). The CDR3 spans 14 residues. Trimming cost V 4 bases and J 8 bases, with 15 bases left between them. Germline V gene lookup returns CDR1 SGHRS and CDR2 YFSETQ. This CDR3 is CASSAEGGMEKLFF. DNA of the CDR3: TGCGCCAGCAGCGCAGAGGGGGGGATGGAAAAACTGTTTTTT.

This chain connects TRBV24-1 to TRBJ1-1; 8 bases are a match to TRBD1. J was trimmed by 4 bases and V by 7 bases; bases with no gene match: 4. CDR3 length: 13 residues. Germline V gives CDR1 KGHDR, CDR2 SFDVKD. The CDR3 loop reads CATRLTGGTEAFF. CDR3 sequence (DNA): TGTGCCACCAGGCTAACAGGGGGCACTGAAGCTTTCTTT.

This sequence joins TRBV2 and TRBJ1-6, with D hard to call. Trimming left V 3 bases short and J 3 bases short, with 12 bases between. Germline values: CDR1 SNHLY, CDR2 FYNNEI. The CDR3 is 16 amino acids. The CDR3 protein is CASSDGPGRYNSPLHF. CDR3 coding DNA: TGTGCCAGCAGTGATGGTCCAGGCCGCTATAATTCACCCCTCCACTTT.

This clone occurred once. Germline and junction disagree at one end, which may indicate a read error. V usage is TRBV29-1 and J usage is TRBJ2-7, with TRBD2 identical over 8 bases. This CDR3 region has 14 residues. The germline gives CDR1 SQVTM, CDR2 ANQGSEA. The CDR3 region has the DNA TGCCGCGTTGGGGGCGGGGGGCCAACCTACGAGCAGTACTTC. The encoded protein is CRVGGGGPTYEQYF.

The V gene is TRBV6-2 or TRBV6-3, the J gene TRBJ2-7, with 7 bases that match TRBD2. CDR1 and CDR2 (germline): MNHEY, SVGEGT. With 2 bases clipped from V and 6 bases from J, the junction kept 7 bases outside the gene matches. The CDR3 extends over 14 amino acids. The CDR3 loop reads CASSYGVSGGEQYF. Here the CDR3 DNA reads TGTGCCAGCAGTTACGGTGTGTCGGGGGGCGAGCAGTACTTC.

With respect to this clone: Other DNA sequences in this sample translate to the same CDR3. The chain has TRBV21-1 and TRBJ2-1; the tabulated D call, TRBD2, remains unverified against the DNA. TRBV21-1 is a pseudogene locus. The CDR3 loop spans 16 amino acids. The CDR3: CASSKVAGFSYNEQFF. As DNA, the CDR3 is TGTGCCAGCAGCAAAGTGGCGGGCTTCTCCTACAATGAGCAGTTCTTC.